Listed here are 13 T cell receptor beta chains from one sample, sequenced in a study of blood T cell repertoires in COVID-19. Clones were sequenced by immunoSEQ multiplex PCR, and TCRdb holds only the in-frame ones, with some missing. The sample lists around 99,000 clones, approximately 79% seen once, with around a sixth in the top ten. Sample: peripheral blood. The receptor source for this set is a woman older than 75 with active or convalescent COVID-19.

The CDR3 DNA follows: TGTGCCAGCAGACCTAGGACAGGGGGCGAGCAGTACTTC. Translation: CASRPRTGGEQYF. This chain links TRBV6-5 with TRBJ2-7; 10 bases match TRBD1. Unmatched junction bases numbered 5, after V lost 6 bases and J lost 6 bases. Germline values: CDR1 MNHEY, CDR2 SVGAGI. CDR3 size: 13 residues.

The V and J genes are TRBV12-3 or TRBV12-4 and TRBJ1-1; weak D call: TRBD1 (5 bases). This CDR3 comprises 13 residues. The ends were cut back, 5 bases at V and 5 bases at J, with 12 bases in the middle. CDR3 amino acids: CASSERGGTEAFF. Here the CDR3 DNA reads TGTGCCAGCAGTGAGCGCGGGGGGACTGAAGCTTTCTTT.

The V call is TRBV5-1, the J call TRBJ2-1; 7 bases match TRBD2. V was pared by 0 bases and J by 9 bases, with 12 bases of the junction left unmatched. The CDR3 loop spans 16 amino acids. Germline lookup yields CDR1 SGHRS and CDR2 YFSETQ. The CDR3 nucleotides are TGCGCCAGCAGCTTGGATTGGGGGGAGGGCCGGGTTGAGCAGTTCTTC. Protein: CASSLDWGEGRVEQFF.

The CDR3 loop reads CASSISGGELFF. CDR3 DNA sequence: TGTGCCAGCAGCATCAGCGGCGGGGAGCTGTTTTTT. The rearrangement joins TRBV5-4 to TRBJ2-2; TRBD2 is a possible D gene (5 bases). V lost 4 bases and J lost 7, with 8 bases in between. The CDR3 extends over 12 amino acids. Germline V lookup: CDR1 SGHNT, CDR2 YYREEE (reference sequence).

This chain connects TRBV9 to TRBJ2-1, with TRBD1 matching over 8 bases. The germline gives CDR1 SGDLS, CDR2 YYNGEE. The J segment lost 6 bases and the V segment lost 3 bases, leaving 8 bases of the junction unmatched. The CDR3 length is 15 residues. The CDR3 region is CASSGNAGQVNEQFF. The DNA of the CDR3 is TGTGCCAGCAGCGGGAACGCGGGACAGGTCAATGAGCAGTTCTTC. Filled out from reference TRBV9 and TRBJ2-1, the complete variable domain reads DSGVTQTPKHLITATGQRVTLRCSPRSGDLSVYWYQQSLDQGLQFLIQYYNGEERAKGNILERFSAQQFPDLHSELNLSSLELGDSALYFCASSGNAGQVNEQFFGPGTRLTVL.

The chain has TRBV12-3 or TRBV12-4 and TRBJ1-2, with D possibly being TRBD1 (5 bases). The V and J ends lost 6 bases and 5 bases respectively, with 10 bases between them. The CDR3 has 12 amino acids. CDR3 protein: CASSPDSYGYTF. DNA for the CDR3: TGTGCCAGCAGCCCCGACAGTTATGGCTACACCTTC.

The chain combines TRBV4-2 with TRBJ2-1; D is unresolved. The CDR3 is made up of 16 amino acids. Germline V gives CDR1 LGHNA, CDR2 YNFKEQ. The ends were cut back, 1 base at V and 0 bases at J, with 10 bases in the middle. CDR3 amino acids: CASSQGAPSSYNEQFF. The CDR3 nucleotides are TGTGCCAGCAGCCAAGGGGCTCCGAGCTCCTACAATGAGCAGTTCTTC.

The chain recombines TRBV4-1 with TRBJ2-7; TRBD2 aligns across 9 bases. J was trimmed by 1 base and V by 4 bases; bases with no gene match: 5. Germline V gene sequence: CDR1 MGHRA, CDR2 YSYEKL. CDR3 length: 15 amino acids. For the CDR3, the DNA is TGCGCCAGCAGCCCGACTAGCGGCGTTTCCTACGAGCAGTACTTC. This sequence encodes CASSPTSGVSYEQYF.

The chain links TRBV20-1 to TRBJ1-3; the D gene is possibly TRBD1 (6 bases). Germline V gene data show CDR1 as DFQATT and CDR2 as SNEGSKA (reference sequence). CDR3 length: 13 amino acids. Trimming stripped 3 bases from V and 4 bases from J, with 10 bases between. CDR3 bases: TGCAGTGCTAGTTCAGGGGTGGGAAACACCATATATTTT. The encoded protein is CSASSGVGNTIYF.

This chain joins TRBV5-6 and TRBJ1-2; TRBD1 agrees at 8 bases. The CDR3 is made up of 14 amino acids. J was trimmed by 4 bases and V by 4 bases; bases with no gene match: 6. Per the germline V gene, CDR1 is SGHDT and CDR2 is YYEEEE. CDR3 in DNA: TGTGCCAGCAGCGTCGGCCAGGGGGCCTATGGCTACACCTTC. It yields the protein CASSVGQGAYGYTF.

The chain is built from TRBV9 and TRBJ2-3, with 11 bases fitting TRBD2. The CDR3 is 17 amino acids. V trimming: 4 bases; J trimming: 0 bases; junction bases outside the gene matches: 7. CDR1 SGDLS and CDR2 YYNGEE come from the germline V gene. CDR3 region: CASSRGTSGGSTDTQYF. The DNA of the CDR3 is TGTGCCAGCAGCCGCGGGACTAGCGGAGGGAGCACAGATACGCAGTATTTT.

This clone occurred a few times. This rearrangement joins TRBV7-9 to TRBJ2-1; 12 positions agree with TRBD2. Germline V gene sequence: CDR1 SEHNR, CDR2 FQNEAQ (reference sequence). The CDR3 totals 16 residues. V lost 3 bases to trimming and J lost 7 bases; unmatched junction nucleotides: 7. The CDR3 region has the DNA TGTGCCAGCAGCTTTACGACTAGCGGGAGTAGAAATGAGCAGTTCTTC. Translated, it gives CASSFTTSGSRNEQFF.

The V gene is TRBV19, the J gene TRBJ1-4, with D possibly matching TRBD1 (6 bases). The CDR3 has 17 residues. CDR1 is LNHDA and CDR2 is SQIVND in the germline V gene (reference sequence). Trimming left V 5 bases short and J 0 bases short, with 16 bases between. The CDR3 here is CASSSSGHGATNEKLFF. CDR3 coding DNA: TGTGCCAGTAGTTCCTCGGGACACGGTGCAACTAATGAAAAACTGTTTTTT.